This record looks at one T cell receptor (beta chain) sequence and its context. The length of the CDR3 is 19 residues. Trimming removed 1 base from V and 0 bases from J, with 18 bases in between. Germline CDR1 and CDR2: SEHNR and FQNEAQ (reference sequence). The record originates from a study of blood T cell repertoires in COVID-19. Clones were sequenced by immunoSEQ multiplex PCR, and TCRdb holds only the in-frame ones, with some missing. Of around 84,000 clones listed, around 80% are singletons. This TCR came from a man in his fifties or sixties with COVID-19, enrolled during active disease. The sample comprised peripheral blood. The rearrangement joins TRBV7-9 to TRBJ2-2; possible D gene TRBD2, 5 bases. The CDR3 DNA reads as TGTGCCAGCAGCTTAGGGGTCAGCGGAGGCGGAGCGAACACCGGGGAGCTGTTTTTT. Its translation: CASSLGVSGGGANTGELFF. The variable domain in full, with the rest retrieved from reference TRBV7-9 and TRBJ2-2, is DTGVSQNPRHKITKRGQNVTFRCDPISEHNRLYWYRQTLGQGPEFLTYFQNEAQLEKSRLLSDRFSAERPKGSFSTLEIQRTEQGDSAMYLCASSLGVSGGGANTGELFFGEGSRLTVL.